This T cell receptor beta chain stems from a study of T cell changes during pregnancy in multiple sclerosis. Profiled with immunoSEQ multiplex PCR; TCRdb holds only in-frame clones, not every one. The sample has more than 30,000 clones, about 93% seen once. Germline CDR1 MNHNS, CDR2 SASEGT. The trim removed 4 bases at V and 6 bases at J, leaving 10 bases unmatched. The CDR3 sequence is 16 residues long. This TCR came from a female donor in good health, enrolled as a control in a pregnancy study. The material sequenced was CD4+ T cells from peripheral blood mononuclear cells, taken in the third trimester of pregnancy. The chain employs TRBV6-1 and TRBJ2-7, with TRBD2 identical over 12 bases. The CDR3 protein is CASSARLAGAVAEQYF. The CDR3 region has the DNA TGTGCCAGCAGTGCAAGACTAGCGGGAGCTGTTGCCGAGCAGTACTTC.